A single sample is the source of the 27 T cell receptor beta chains below, sequenced in a study of T-cell memory formation after mild COVID-19. TCRdb itself ran the 5' RACE reads through MiXCR, one entry per CDR3 protein. This sample has hundreds of thousands of distinct CDR3 sequences; 20% to 30% occur once, and the top ten carry approximately 12%. Sequencing used PBMCs or a T cell subset sorted from them (not recorded which). These receptors were collected from an adult woman who had mild COVID-19 (a few samples of this study predate the infection). Cell type and time point are not known.

The rearrangement uses TRBV29-1 and TRBJ2-2; 7 nucleotides line up with TRBD1. The CDR3 consists of 14 residues. Germline V lookup: CDR1 SQVTM, CDR2 ANQGSEA. After removal of 7 bases from V and 0 bases from J, the junction contained 5 bases not matched to a gene. The CDR3 protein is CSAMGQTNTGELFF. DNA for the CDR3: TGCAGCGCAATGGGACAGACGAACACCGGGGAGCTGTTTTTT.

The V gene is TRBV6-5, the J gene TRBJ2-7, with TRBD2 identical over 9 bases. This CDR3 region has 18 residues. J gave up 2 bases and V 2 bases, and 13 bases lay outside the gene matches. The germline V gene encodes CDR1 MNHEY and CDR2 SVGAGI. The CDR3, as DNA: TGTGCCAGCAGTTACAACGGGGGGGCTAGCGGGAAGGCCTACGAGCAGTACTTC. This gives the protein CASSYNGGASGKAYEQYF.

Details on this clonotype: The CDR3 does not close with the conserved phenylalanine or tryptophan, likely indicating a read error. The chain carries TRBV5-6 and TRBJ2-1; D call uncertain. V dropped 1 base and J dropped 10 bases, with 6 bases sitting between them. This CDR3 has 11 residues. Germline lookup yields CDR1 SGHDT and CDR2 YYEEEE. This chain's CDR3 is CASSLSGEQFL. CDR3 nucleotide sequence: TGTGCCAGCAGCTTGAGTGGGGAGCAGTTCTTA.

This clonotype was found a few times. The chain combines TRBV6-4 with TRBJ2-3, with D possibly being TRBD1 (5 bases). This CDR3 spans 15 amino acids. V was trimmed by 8 bases and J by 2 bases, leaving 17 bases between them. CDR1 and CDR2 (germline): MRHNA, SNTAGT. CDR3 in amino acids: CASSPGISHTDTQYF. The CDR3 DNA is TGTGCCAGCTCACCAGGGATTTCGCACACAGATACGCAGTATTTT.

The V call is TRBV18, the J call TRBJ2-7; 7 bases map to TRBD1. From germline, CDR1 is KGHSH and CDR2 LQKENI. This CDR3 region has 15 residues. The junction had 9 bases not matched to a gene; V was cut back by 1 base and J by 6 bases. CDR3 nucleotides: TGTGCCAGCTCACCACAGGGGGCCCTAGTGGCCGAGCAGTACTTC. Translation gives CASSPQGALVAEQYF.

This clonotype was seen a handful of times. This chain uses TRBV6-5 with TRBJ1-1, with 8 positions matching TRBD1. This CDR3 is 13 amino acids long. The V gene's germline CDR1 is MNHEY and CDR2 SVGAGI. Germline trimming cut 7 bases from V and 9 bases from J; bases unmatched to any gene: 10. CDR3 bases: TGTGCCAGCACCGATACAGGGGGGGCTAAAGCTTTCTTT. Protein sequence: CASTDTGGAKAFF.

There are a few counts of this clonotype. This chain joins TRBV6-2 or TRBV6-3 and TRBJ2-7; D might be TRBD1 (5 bases). Germline V gene sequence: CDR1 MNHEY, CDR2 SVGEGT. The CDR3 totals 15 residues. The germline V and J ends were trimmed by 2 bases and 7 bases, with 18 bases remaining between them. CDR3 loop: CASSYREQGAPEQYF. As DNA, the CDR3 is TGTGCCAGCAGTTACCGAGAACAAGGGGCCCCAGAGCAGTACTTC.

The genes are TRBV5-1 and TRBJ2-3; 9 nucleotides agree with TRBD2. With V trimmed by 1 base and J by 6 bases, 9 bases remained unmatched. The CDR3 is 16 residues long. The V gene's germline CDR1 is SGHRS and CDR2 YFSETQ. The CDR3 DNA sequence: TGCGCCAGCAGCTTGTACCAGCGGGGGGCGGGGGATACGCAGTATTTT. Protein sequence: CASSLYQRGAGDTQYF.

Remarks on this clonotype: A junction boundary mismatches the germline segment, possibly from a read error. This chain joins TRBV7-6 and TRBJ2-7; 7 nucleotides align to TRBD1. Looked up from germline, CDR1 is SGHVS and CDR2 is FNYEAQ. The CDR3 spans 15 residues. CDR3 nucleotide sequence: TGTGCCAGCAGTTTAGGACAGGTCAGCTCCTACGAGCAGTACTTC. Amino acid sequence: CASSLGQVSSYEQYF.

The chain recombines TRBV20-1 with TRBJ2-7; TRBD1 agrees at 7 bases. V was pared by 5 bases and J by 6 bases, with 10 bases of the junction left unmatched. The CDR3 is 13 amino acids. Germline V gene sequence: CDR1 DFQATT, CDR2 SNEGSKA (reference sequence). In nucleotides, the CDR3 is TGCAGTGCTCGAAGGACAGGTCTGGGCGAGCAGTACTTC. Translation gives CSARRTGLGEQYF.

This chain joins TRBV7-9 and TRBJ2-7; tentatively, D is TRBD1 (5 bases). The germline V gene encodes CDR1 SEHNR and CDR2 FQNEAQ (reference sequence). The CDR3 contains 15 residues. The ends were cut back, 4 bases at V and 5 bases at J, with 18 bases in the middle. This CDR3 reads CASSYPQQAADEQYF. Here the CDR3 DNA reads TGTGCCAGCAGCTACCCACAACAGGCCGCCGACGAGCAGTACTTC.

This clonotype was recorded a few times. The rearrangement joins TRBV29-1 to TRBJ1-1; the D gene is possibly TRBD1 (5 bases). The CDR3 covers 13 residues. Germline CDR1 and CDR2: SQVTM and ANQGSEA. Deletions cut 0 bases from V and 6 bases from J, with 11 bases between. The CDR3 DNA follows: TGCAGCGTTGAAGATCTGTTGGGGGCTGAAGCTTTCTTT. It codes for CSVEDLLGAEAFF.

This clonotype appeared a few times. The genes are TRBV7-8 and TRBJ2-5; D perhaps matches TRBD1 (5 bases). Germline V gene lookup returns CDR1 SGHVS and CDR2 FQNEAQ. Deletions cut 5 bases from V and 5 bases from J, with 18 bases between. The CDR3 runs 15 residues. The CDR3 protein is CASSPDLYRLETQYF. The DNA of the CDR3 is TGTGCCAGCAGCCCCGACTTATACAGGTTGGAGACCCAGTACTTC.

The chain employs TRBV25-1 and TRBJ2-5; TRBD1 might be the D (7 bases). Per germline, CDR1 MGHDK and CDR2 SYGVNS. The CDR3 has 14 amino acids. Deletions cut 5 bases from V and 7 bases from J, with 17 bases between. The CDR3 sequence is CASSTRAGGGTQYF. DNA for the CDR3: TGTGCCAGCAGTACCAGGGCAGGGGGAGGGACCCAGTACTTC. Drawing the rest from reference TRBV25-1 and TRBJ2-5, the complete variable domain is EADIYQTPRYLVIGTGKKITLECSQTMGHDKMYWYQQDPGMELHLIHYSYGVNSTEKGDLSSESTVSRIRTEHFPLTLESARPSHTSQYLCASSTRAGGGTQYFGPGTRLLVL.

The CDR3 is CASSPGVRNEKLFF. The CDR3 coding sequence is TGCGCCAGCAGCCCCGGTGTTCGAAATGAAAAACTGTTTTTT. The chain recombines TRBV4-1 with TRBJ1-4; D is ambiguous. The CDR3 sequence is 14 residues long. In germline, CDR1 is MGHRA, CDR2 YSYEKL. Trimming cost V 4 bases and J 5 bases, with 11 bases left between them.

V usage is TRBV19 and J usage is TRBJ2-5; D is unclear. The CDR3 length is 14 residues. V lost 1 base and J lost 5, with 11 bases in between. The germline CDR1 and CDR2 sequences are LNHDA and SQIVND (reference sequence). In nucleotides, the CDR3 is TGTGCCAGTAGTATAGTTAAGTTTGAGGAGACCCAGTACTTC. It encodes CASSIVKFEETQYF.

V is TRBV7-9 and J is TRBJ1-6, with D perhaps TRBD1 (5 bases). Germline CDR1 reads SEHNR; CDR2 reads FQNEAQ (reference sequence). This CDR3 has 15 residues. Trimming removed 5 bases from V and 6 bases from J, with 14 bases in between. CDR3 sequence: CASSPSRDGNSPLHF. DNA for the CDR3: TGTGCCAGCAGCCCCTCCCGGGACGGTAATTCACCCCTCCACTTT.

This clonotype was counted between two and nine times. J is TRBJ2-3 and V is TRBV7-8; 10 bases match TRBD2. CDR1 and CDR2 from the germline V gene are SGHVS and FQNEAQ. Germline trimming cut 2 bases from V and 4 bases from J; bases unmatched to any gene: 15. The CDR3 length is 19 residues. This CDR3 is CASSLIMMWSGRASDTQYF. The DNA of the CDR3 is TGTGCCAGCAGCTTAATCATGATGTGGAGCGGGAGGGCCTCAGATACGCAGTATTTT.

The chain joins TRBV7-8 to TRBJ2-5, with D possibly called TRBD1 or TRBD2 (5 bases each). The CDR3 runs 17 residues. Trimming took 6 bases from V and 4 from J, leaving 24 bases between them. Germline V gene sequence: CDR1 SGHVS, CDR2 FQNEAQ. The CDR3 DNA is TGTGCCAGCAGTACAGGACCACTAACTAGTGTGGGAGAGACCCAGTACTTC. It is translated as CASSTGPLTSVGETQYF.

This chain joins TRBV18 and TRBJ2-7, with TRBD1 matching 9 bases. CDR3 size: 15 residues. V was clipped by 3 bases and J by 3 bases; unmatched bases: 6. The V gene's germline CDR1 is KGHSH and CDR2 LQKENI. CDR3: CASSPPGTGFYEQYF. CDR3 bases: TGTGCCAGCTCACCTCCCGGGACAGGGTTCTACGAGCAGTACTTC.

There are a few counts of this clonotype. The CDR3 region has the DNA TGTGCCAGCAGTCCAAAGAGGGCAGATACGCAGTATTTT. It specifies CASSPKRADTQYF. This chain connects TRBV7-9 to TRBJ2-3, with D possibly matching TRBD2 (5 bases). The germline V and J ends were trimmed by 6 bases and 4 bases, with 11 bases remaining between them. The CDR3 totals 13 residues. CDR1 is SEHNR, CDR2 FQNEAQ, per germline (reference sequence).

The V gene is TRBV2, the J gene TRBJ2-7; possibly TRBD2 for D (6 bases). The CDR3 consists of 13 residues. Germline lookup yields CDR1 SNHLY and CDR2 FYNNEI. Trimming left V 6 bases short and J 9 bases short, with 18 bases between. CDR3 bases: TGTGCCAGCAGCGCGGGGACCGGTGGAGGGCAGTACTTC. Translated, it gives CASSAGTGGGQYF.

The V and J genes are TRBV2 and TRBJ2-1; 10 bases are shared with TRBD2. Germline CDR1 and CDR2: SNHLY and FYNNEI. CDR3 size: 15 residues. The junction had 12 bases not matched to a gene; V was cut back by 6 bases and J by 10 bases. The CDR3 DNA is TGTGCCAGCAGGGTTAGCGGGGGGCTCGTCTTGGAGCAGTTCTTC. Amino acid sequence: CASRVSGGLVLEQFF.

The chain recombines TRBV5-4 with TRBJ2-1, with TRBD2 matching over 11 bases. The junction had 7 bases not matched to a gene; V was cut back by 0 bases and J by 5 bases. Germline V CDR1 and CDR2: SGHNT, YYREEE (reference sequence). This CDR3 comprises 17 residues. The CDR3 coding sequence is TGTGCCAGCAGCTTGGTGAAACTAGCGGGGGAGAACAATGAGCAGTTCTTC. This translates into CASSLVKLAGENNEQFF.

The sample holds a few counts of this clonotype. V and J are TRBV20-1 and TRBJ1-5; 8 bases agree with TRBD1. CDR1 DFQATT and CDR2 SNEGSKA come from the germline V gene (reference sequence). J was trimmed by 3 bases and V by 3 bases; bases with no gene match: 7. This CDR3 has 15 residues. This CDR3 reads CSARAQTGANQPQHF. Written as DNA, the CDR3 is TGCAGTGCTAGGGCCCAGACAGGGGCCAATCAGCCCCAGCATTTT.

This clonotype was detected only a few times. This rearrangement joins TRBV4-1 to TRBJ2-7; perhaps TRBD2 as D (5 bases). The germline V gene has CDR1 MGHRA and CDR2 YSYEKL. The CDR3 spans 12 residues. With 4 bases removed from V and 10 bases from J, the gap between germline ends came to 14 bases. The CDR3: CASSPNDGVQYF. The DNA of the CDR3 is TGCGCCAGCAGCCCTAACGACGGGGTTCAGTACTTC.

There are a few counts of this clonotype. The chain joins TRBV20-1 to TRBJ1-1; D is uncertain. V gave up 1 base and J gave up 5 bases, with 20 bases separating them. Germline V gene lookup returns CDR1 DFQATT and CDR2 SNEGSKA (reference sequence). CDR3 length: 16 residues. CDR3 nucleotides: TGCAGTGCTAGAGGTCGCGCGCCTACCAGATCTACTGAAGCTTTCTTT. Protein: CSARGRAPTRSTEAFF.